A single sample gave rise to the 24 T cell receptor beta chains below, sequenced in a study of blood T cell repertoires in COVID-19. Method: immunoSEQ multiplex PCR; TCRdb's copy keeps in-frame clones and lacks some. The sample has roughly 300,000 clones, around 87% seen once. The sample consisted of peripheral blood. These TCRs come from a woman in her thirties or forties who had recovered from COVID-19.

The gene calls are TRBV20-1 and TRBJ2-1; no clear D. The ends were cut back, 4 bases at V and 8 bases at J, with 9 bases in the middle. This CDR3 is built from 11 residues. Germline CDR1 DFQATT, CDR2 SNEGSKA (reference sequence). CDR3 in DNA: TGCAGTGCTACCCCCCCCGATGAGCAGTTCTTC. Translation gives CSATPPDEQFF.

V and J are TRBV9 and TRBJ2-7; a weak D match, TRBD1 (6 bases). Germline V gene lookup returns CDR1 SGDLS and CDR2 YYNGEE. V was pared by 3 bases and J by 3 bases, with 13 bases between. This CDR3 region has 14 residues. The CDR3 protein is CASSAQDRFYEQYF. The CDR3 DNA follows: TGTGCCAGCAGCGCTCAGGACAGATTCTACGAGCAGTACTTC.

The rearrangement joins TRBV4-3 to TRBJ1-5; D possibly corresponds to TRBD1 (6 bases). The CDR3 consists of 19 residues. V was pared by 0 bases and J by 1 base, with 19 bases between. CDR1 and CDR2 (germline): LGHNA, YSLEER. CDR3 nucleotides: TGCGCCAGCAGCCAAGATTGGGGCGGGGGGCAACCGAGCAATCAGCCCCAGCATTTT. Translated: CASSQDWGGGQPSNQPQHF.

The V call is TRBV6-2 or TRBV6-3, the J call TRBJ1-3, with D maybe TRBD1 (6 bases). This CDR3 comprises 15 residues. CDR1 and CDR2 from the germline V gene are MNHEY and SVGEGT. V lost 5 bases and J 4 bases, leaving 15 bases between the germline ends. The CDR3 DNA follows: TGTGCCAGCAGTCCGGCGGGGGCTGGAGGAAACACCATATATTTT. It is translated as CASSPAGAGGNTIYF.

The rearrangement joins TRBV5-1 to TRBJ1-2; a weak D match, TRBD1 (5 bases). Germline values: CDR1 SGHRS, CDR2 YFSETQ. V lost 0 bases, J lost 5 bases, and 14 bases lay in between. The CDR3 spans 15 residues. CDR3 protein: CASSLDGQGGYGYTF. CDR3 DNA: TGCGCCAGCAGCTTGGACGGTCAGGGAGGATATGGCTACACCTTC.

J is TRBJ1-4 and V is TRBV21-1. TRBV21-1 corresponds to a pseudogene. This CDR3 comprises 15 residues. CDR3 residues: CAGRGVRGTNEKLFF. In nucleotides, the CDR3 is TGTGCCGGGCGGGGAGTAAGGGGAACTAATGAAAAACTGTTTTTT.

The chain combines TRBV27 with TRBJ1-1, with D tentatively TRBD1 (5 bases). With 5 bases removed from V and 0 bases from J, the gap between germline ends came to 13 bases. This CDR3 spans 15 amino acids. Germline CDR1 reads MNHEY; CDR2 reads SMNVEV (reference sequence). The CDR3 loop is CASSGGRGMNTEAFF. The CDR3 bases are TGTGCCAGCAGTGGCGGGCGGGGCATGAACACTGAAGCTTTCTTT.

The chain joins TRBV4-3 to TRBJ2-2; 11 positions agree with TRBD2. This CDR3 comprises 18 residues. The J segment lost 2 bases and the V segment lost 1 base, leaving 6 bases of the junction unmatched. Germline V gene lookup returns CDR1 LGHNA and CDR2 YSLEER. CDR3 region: CASSQGPSGGLNTGELFF. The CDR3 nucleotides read TGCGCCAGCAGCCAAGGGCCTAGCGGGGGGCTTAACACCGGGGAGCTGTTTTTT.

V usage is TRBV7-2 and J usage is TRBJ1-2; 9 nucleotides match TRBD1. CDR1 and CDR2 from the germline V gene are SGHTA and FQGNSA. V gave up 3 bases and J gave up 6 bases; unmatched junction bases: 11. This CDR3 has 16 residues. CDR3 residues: CASSLPPGTGRDGYTF. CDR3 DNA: TGTGCCAGCAGCTTGCCACCGGGGACAGGGAGGGATGGCTACACCTTC.

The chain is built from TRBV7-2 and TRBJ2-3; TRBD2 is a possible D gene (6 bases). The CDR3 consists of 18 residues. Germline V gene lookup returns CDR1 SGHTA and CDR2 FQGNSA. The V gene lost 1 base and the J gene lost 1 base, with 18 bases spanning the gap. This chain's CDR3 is CASSLVGSAGGGTDTQYF. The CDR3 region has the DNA TGTGCCAGCAGCTTAGTCGGAAGTGCCGGGGGTGGCACAGATACGCAGTATTTT.

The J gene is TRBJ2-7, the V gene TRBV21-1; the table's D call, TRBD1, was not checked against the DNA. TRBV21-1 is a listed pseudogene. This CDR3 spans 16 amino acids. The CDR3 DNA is TGTGCCAGCAGCCTCCACCCTCGGGACAGAGCCTACGAGCAGTACTTC. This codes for CASSLHPRDRAYEQYF.

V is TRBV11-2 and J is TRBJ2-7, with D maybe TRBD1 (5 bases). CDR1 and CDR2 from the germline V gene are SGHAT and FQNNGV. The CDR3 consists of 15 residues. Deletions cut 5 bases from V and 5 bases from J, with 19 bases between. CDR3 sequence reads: CASSTTGRDSHEQYF. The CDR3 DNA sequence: TGTGCCAGCAGCACGACGGGCAGGGATTCGCACGAGCAGTACTTC.

In DNA, the CDR3 is TGTGCCAGCAGCTTACAGGGTATTGGCTCTGGAAACACCATATATTTT. It is translated as CASSLQGIGSGNTIYF. The chain couples TRBV2 to TRBJ1-3; D perhaps matches TRBD1 (6 bases). Germline CDR1 is SNHLY and CDR2 is FYNNEI. The CDR3 covers 16 residues. Trimming shortened V by 6 bases and J by 0 bases, and 15 bases separated the two germline ends.

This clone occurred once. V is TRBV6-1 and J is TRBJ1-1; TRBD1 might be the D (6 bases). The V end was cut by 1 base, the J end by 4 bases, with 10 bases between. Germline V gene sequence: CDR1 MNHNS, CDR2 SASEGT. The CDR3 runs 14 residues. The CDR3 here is CASSEEQGLTEAFF. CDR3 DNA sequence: TGTGCCAGCAGTGAAGAGCAGGGGCTCACTGAAGCTTTCTTT.

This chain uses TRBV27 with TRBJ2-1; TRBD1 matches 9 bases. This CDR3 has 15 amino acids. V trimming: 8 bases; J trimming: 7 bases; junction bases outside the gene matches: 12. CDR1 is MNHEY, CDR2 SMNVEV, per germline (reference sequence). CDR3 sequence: CASGLPGTGMNEQFF. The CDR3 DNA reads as TGTGCCAGCGGTCTCCCCGGGACAGGGATGAATGAGCAGTTCTTC.

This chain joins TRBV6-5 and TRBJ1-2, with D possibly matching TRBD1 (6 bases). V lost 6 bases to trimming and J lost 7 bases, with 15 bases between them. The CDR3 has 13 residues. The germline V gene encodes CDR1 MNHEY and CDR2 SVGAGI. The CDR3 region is CASSLQGAVGYTF. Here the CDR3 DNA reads TGTGCCAGCAGCCTACAGGGCGCCGTTGGCTACACCTTC.

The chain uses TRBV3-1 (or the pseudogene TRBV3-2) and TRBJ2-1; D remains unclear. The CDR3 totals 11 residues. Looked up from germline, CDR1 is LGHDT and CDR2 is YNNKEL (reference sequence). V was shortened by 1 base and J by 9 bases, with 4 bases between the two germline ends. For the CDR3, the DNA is TGTGCCAGCAGCCAAGTTAGTGAGCAGTTCTTC. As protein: CASSQVSEQFF.

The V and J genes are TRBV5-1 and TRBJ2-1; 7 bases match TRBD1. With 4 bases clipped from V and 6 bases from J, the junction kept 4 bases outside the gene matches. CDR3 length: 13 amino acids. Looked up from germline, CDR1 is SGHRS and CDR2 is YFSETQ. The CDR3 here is CASSLGQLNEQFF. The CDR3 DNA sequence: TGCGCCAGCAGCCTGGGACAGCTCAATGAGCAGTTCTTC.

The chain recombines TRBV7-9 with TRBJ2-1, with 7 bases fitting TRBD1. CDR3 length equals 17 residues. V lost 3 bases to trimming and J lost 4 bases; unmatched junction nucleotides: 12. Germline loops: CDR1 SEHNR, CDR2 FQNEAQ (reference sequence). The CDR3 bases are TGTGCCAGCAGCTTGGGAATGGTCGGGACAGTATACAATGAGCAGTTCTTC. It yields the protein CASSLGMVGTVYNEQFF.

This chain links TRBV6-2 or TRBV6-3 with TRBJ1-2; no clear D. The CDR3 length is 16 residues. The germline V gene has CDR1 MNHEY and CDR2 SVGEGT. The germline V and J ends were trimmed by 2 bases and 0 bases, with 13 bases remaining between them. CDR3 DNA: TGTGCCAGCAGTTACGTTGTCGGGGAGGCTAACTATGGCTACACCTTC. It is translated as CASSYVVGEANYGYTF.

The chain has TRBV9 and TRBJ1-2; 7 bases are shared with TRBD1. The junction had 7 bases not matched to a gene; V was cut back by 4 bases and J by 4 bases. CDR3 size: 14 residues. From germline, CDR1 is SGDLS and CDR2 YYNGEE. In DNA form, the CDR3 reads TGTGCCAGCAGCCCTCATGGGACAGTCTATGGCTACACCTTC. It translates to CASSPHGTVYGYTF.

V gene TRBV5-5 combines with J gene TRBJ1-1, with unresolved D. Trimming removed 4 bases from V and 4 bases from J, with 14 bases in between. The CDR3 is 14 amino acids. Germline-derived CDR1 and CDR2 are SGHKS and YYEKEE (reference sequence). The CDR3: CASSPSFRSTEAFF. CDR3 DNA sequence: TGTGCCAGCAGCCCCTCATTCCGTAGCACTGAAGCTTTCTTT. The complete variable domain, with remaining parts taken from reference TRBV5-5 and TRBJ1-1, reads DAGVTQSPTHLIKTRGQQVTLRCSPISGHKSVSWYQQVLGQGPQFIFQYYEKEERGRGNFPDRFSARQFPNYSSELNVNALLLGDSALYLCASSPSFRSTEAFFGQGTRLTVV.

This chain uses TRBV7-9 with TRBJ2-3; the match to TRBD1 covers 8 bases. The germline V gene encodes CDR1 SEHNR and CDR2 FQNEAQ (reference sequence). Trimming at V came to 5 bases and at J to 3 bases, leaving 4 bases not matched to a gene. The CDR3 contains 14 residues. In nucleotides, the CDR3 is TGTGCCAGCAGCCTCGGACAGGGTACAGATACGCAGTATTTT. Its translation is CASSLGQGTDTQYF. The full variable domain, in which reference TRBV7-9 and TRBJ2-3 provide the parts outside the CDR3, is DTGVSQNPRHKITKRGQNVTFRCDPISEHNRLYWYRQTLGQGPEFLTYFQNEAQLEKSRLLSDRFSAERPKGSFSTLEIQRTEQGDSAMYLCASSLGQGTDTQYFGPGTRLTVL.

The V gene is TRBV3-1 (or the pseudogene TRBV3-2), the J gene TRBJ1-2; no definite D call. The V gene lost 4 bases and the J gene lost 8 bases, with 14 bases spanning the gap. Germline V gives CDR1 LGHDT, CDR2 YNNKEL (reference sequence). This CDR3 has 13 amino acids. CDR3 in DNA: TGTGCCAGCAGCCCTGTCATCGGAGGAGGCTACACCTTC. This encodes CASSPVIGGGYTF.